The T cell receptor beta chain under discussion was sequenced for a study of Graves' ophthalmopathy and Graves' hyperthyroidism. RNA served as the template for amplifying TCR beta CDR3 regions. The workflow started with a first-round RT-PCR run with HTBI primers and then moved on to a second-round multiplex PCR. TCRdb called the multiplex PCR reads again in MiXCR, with one record for every CDR3 protein. The sample contains more than 1,000,000 distinct CDR3 sequences, roughly 35% of which appear only once. This TCR came from an adult man with Graves' hyperthyroidism. Sequencing used peripheral blood or thyroid tissue (not recorded which).

CDR3 bases: TGTGCCAGCAGCATGGGCGGGGGGAACACAGATACGCAGTATTTT. This translates into CASSMGGGNTDTQYF. The V gene is TRBV7-2, the J gene TRBJ2-3; 8 nucleotides align to TRBD2. This CDR3 spans 15 amino acids. V dropped 5 bases and J dropped 2; count of bases not matched to a gene: 6. Germline CDR1 SGHTA, CDR2 FQGNSA.